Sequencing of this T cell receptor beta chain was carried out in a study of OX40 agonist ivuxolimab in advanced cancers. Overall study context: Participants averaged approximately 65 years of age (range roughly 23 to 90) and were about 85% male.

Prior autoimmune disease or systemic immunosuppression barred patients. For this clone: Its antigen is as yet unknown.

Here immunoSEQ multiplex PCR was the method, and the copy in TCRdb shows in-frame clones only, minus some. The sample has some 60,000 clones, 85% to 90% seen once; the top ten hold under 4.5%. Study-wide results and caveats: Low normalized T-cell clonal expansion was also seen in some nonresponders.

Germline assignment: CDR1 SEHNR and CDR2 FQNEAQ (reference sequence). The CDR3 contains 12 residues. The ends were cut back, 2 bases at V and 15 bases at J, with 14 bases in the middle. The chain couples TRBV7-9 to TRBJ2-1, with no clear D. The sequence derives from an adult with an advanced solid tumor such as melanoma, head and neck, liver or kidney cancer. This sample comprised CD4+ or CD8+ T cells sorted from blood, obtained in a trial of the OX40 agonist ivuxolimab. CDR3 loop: CASSLSGGSPFF. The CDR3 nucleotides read TGTGCCAGCAGCTTATCGGGCGGATCCCCGTTCTTC. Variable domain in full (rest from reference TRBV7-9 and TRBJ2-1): DTGVSQNPRHKITKRGQNVTFRCDPISEHNRLYWYRQTLGQGPEFLTYFQNEAQLEKSRLLSDRFSAERPKGSFSTLEIQRTEQGDSAMYLCASSLSGGSPFFGPGTRLTVL.